The clone carrying this T cell receptor beta chain was seen only once. Antigen: not known. The CDR3 loop spans 15 amino acids. The J segment lost 0 bases and the V segment lost 6 bases, leaving 7 bases of the junction unmatched. Germline lookup yields CDR1 SQVTM and CDR2 ANQGSEA. The data are from a study of siplizumab effects on memory and regulatory T cells. Study conclusions and caveats: Naive T cell populations appeared to exhibit greater diversity than memory cells and appeared to be major alloresponse contributors. Mean Treg-derived proportions of mappable alloreactive CD4+ clones were 68.8% for siplizumab and about 28% for controls.

The study took a few donor pairs, and their unstimulated naive, memory, effector memory and TEMRA subsets were sequenced. Only in-frame clones appear in the TCRdb table, and some are missing; sequencing was by immunoSEQ multiplex PCR. The sample has roughly 40,000 clones, roughly 90% seen once; the top ten hold about 0.25%. This TCR was sampled from a human donor in good health. The sample was naive CD4+ T cells sorted from blood. This chain links TRBV29-1 with TRBJ2-7, with 11 bases matching TRBD2. This chain's CDR3 is CSVAGTSGYSYEQYF. The CDR3 DNA sequence: TGCAGCGTCGCCGGGACTAGCGGATACTCCTACGAGCAGTACTTC.